Each of the 27 T cell receptor beta chains below was sequenced from the same sample in a study of beta chain features in type 1 diabetes. General study points: Within each of all four CD4+ subsets, Type 1 diabetes patients had TCRB CDR3s that were moderately but significantly shorter.

Reverse transcribing all isolated RNA meant expressed TCRB transcripts were sequenced. Measured with immunoSEQ multiplex PCR; TCRdb has only the in-frame clones, and not every one. The table has 60,000 to 75,000 clones, about 50% seen once. The antigens for these receptors are not known. Sample: central memory CD4+ T cells from blood. The receptors stem from a man aged 25-45 years with type 1 diabetes.

This chain uses TRBV7-2 with TRBJ2-7; TRBD2 agrees at 13 bases. Trimming took 4 bases from V and 3 from J; bases not matched to a gene: 6. This CDR3 has 16 residues. Germline V gene data show CDR1 as SGHTA and CDR2 as FQGNSA. The CDR3 here is CASSSPRTSGSYEQYF. The CDR3 bases are TGTGCCAGCAGCTCCCCCCGGACTAGCGGGAGCTACGAGCAGTACTTC.

CDR3: CASSDPRDVGGEKLFF. The CDR3 DNA follows: TGCGCCAGCAGCGACCCCCGGGACGTCGGGGGGGAAAAACTGTTTTTT. The chain has TRBV4-1 and TRBJ1-4; tentative D call: TRBD1 (5 bases). Germline loops: CDR1 MGHRA, CDR2 YSYEKL. CDR3 size: 16 residues. The V and J ends lost 5 bases and 8 bases respectively, with 21 bases between them.

The count of this clone is one. The gene calls are TRBV10-3 and TRBJ2-3; 7 bases agree with TRBD1. CDR1 and CDR2 from the germline V gene are ENHRY and SYGVKD. Trimming at V came to 7 bases and at J to 2 bases, leaving 9 bases not matched to a gene. The CDR3 sequence is 15 residues long. The CDR3 is CAITPTDRDTDTQYF. The CDR3 nucleotides read TGTGCCATCACCCCAACAGACAGGGACACAGATACGCAGTATTTT.

The chain joins TRBV5-1 to TRBJ1-4; no firm D call. V was cut by 0 bases and J by 8 bases, with 17 bases left in between. From germline, CDR1 is SGHRS and CDR2 YFSETQ. CDR3 length equals 16 residues. The CDR3 reads CASSLDNKGGWEKLFF. CDR3 nucleotide sequence: TGCGCCAGCAGCTTGGATAACAAGGGAGGTTGGGAAAAACTGTTTTTT.

The chain has TRBV19 and TRBJ1-5, with a weak D call TRBD1 (5 bases). The CDR3 totals 15 residues. Germline CDR1 and CDR2: LNHDA and SQIVND (reference sequence). Trimming pared 3 bases from V and 1 base from J, leaving 10 bases between. CDR3 loop: CASSMRQLSNQPQHF. CDR3 DNA sequence: TGTGCCAGTAGTATGCGACAGTTGAGCAATCAGCCCCAGCATTTT.

This clone turned up a few times. The chain has TRBV5-1 and TRBJ1-1; a possible D gene is TRBD1 (6 bases). Trimming took off 4 bases at V and 0 bases at J, with 7 bases between the two ends. This CDR3 has 13 amino acids. CDR1 and CDR2 (germline): SGHRS, YFSETQ. CDR3: CASSRQVNTEAFF. In nucleotides, the CDR3 is TGCGCCAGCAGCCGACAGGTGAACACTGAAGCTTTCTTT.

This clone occurred a few times. The rearrangement joins TRBV29-1 to TRBJ1-2; perhaps TRBD1 as D (5 bases). V lost 0 bases and J lost 3, with 11 bases in between. The CDR3 runs 14 residues. CDR1 and CDR2 from the germline V gene are SQVTM and ANQGSEA. The CDR3 nucleotides read TGCAGCGTTGAAGATCGGCAGGGTGACTATGGCTACACCTTC. Amino acid sequence: CSVEDRQGDYGYTF. Full variable domain (remainder filled in from reference TRBV29-1 and TRBJ1-2): SAVISQKPSRDICQRGTSLTIQCQVDSQVTMMFWYRQQPGQSLTLIATANQGSEATYESGFVIDKFPISRPNLTFSTLTVSNMSPEDSSIYLCSVEDRQGDYGYTFGSGTRLTVV.

The sample holds a few counts of this clone. The J gene is TRBJ1-1, the V gene TRBV2; 7 nucleotides line up with TRBD1. The CDR3 is 12 amino acids. V dropped 8 bases and J dropped 11; count of bases not matched to a gene: 11. The V gene's germline CDR1 is SNHLY and CDR2 FYNNEI. CDR3 DNA sequence: TGTGCCAGCCGCCGGGACAGATTGGGGGCTTTCTTT. Translation: CASRRDRLGAFF. Using reference TRBV2 and TRBJ1-1 for the parts outside the CDR3, the full variable domain is EPEVTQTPSHQVTQMGQEVILRCVPISNHLYFYWYRQILGQKVEFLVSFYNNEISEKSEIFDDQFSVERPDGSNFTLKIRSTKLEDSAMYFCASRRDRLGAFFGQGTRLTVV.

V gene TRBV5-1 combines with J gene TRBJ1-1; D remains ambiguous. The CDR3 is 15 amino acids. Trimming removed 3 bases at V and 0 bases at J, with 12 bases between. The germline gives CDR1 SGHRS, CDR2 YFSETQ. CDR3 DNA sequence: TGCGCCAGCAGCTCGCGGCGGGGTATGAACACTGAAGCTTTCTTT. This sequence encodes CASSSRRGMNTEAFF.

This chain connects TRBV19 to TRBJ1-6; D may be TRBD1 (5 bases). Looked up from germline, CDR1 is LNHDA and CDR2 is SQIVND (reference sequence). The CDR3 covers 15 residues. Between the trimmed V and J ends, which lost 3 bases and 4 bases, there was a span of 10 bases. CDR3 in amino acids: CASSMGGAYNSPLHF. The CDR3 DNA sequence: TGTGCCAGTAGTATGGGAGGGGCGTATAATTCACCCCTCCACTTT.

As concerns this clone: The junction differs from germline at one of its ends, possibly a read error. The chain carries TRBV11-3 and TRBJ2-1, with 7 bases matching TRBD1. The CDR3 loop spans 12 amino acids. Germline V gives CDR1 SGHNT, CDR2 YENEEA. CDR3 amino acids: CASSLDRVEQFF. As DNA, the CDR3 is TGTGCCAGCAGCCTAGACAGGGTTGAGCAGTTCTTC.

This clone was observed a few times. The V call is TRBV7-2, the J call TRBJ2-1; D is possibly TRBD2 (7 bases). CDR1 SGHTA and CDR2 FQGNSA come from the germline V gene. The CDR3 is made up of 16 amino acids. V shed 3 bases and J shed 0 bases, with 12 bases lying between them. The CDR3 here is CASSLGGASSYNEQFF. Written as DNA, the CDR3 is TGTGCCAGCAGCTTGGGGGGGGCTAGCTCCTACAATGAGCAGTTCTTC. Full variable domain (missing parts from reference TRBV7-2 and TRBJ2-1): GAGVSQSPSNKVTEKGKDVELRCDPISGHTALYWYRQSLGQGLEFLIYFQGNSAPDKSGLPSDRFSAERTGGSVSTLTIQRTQQEDSAVYLCASSLGGASSYNEQFFGPGTRLTVL.

The gene calls are TRBV7-2 and TRBJ2-1, with D hard to call. CDR3 length: 12 residues. V was trimmed by 5 bases and J by 9 bases, leaving 11 bases between them. CDR1 SGHTA and CDR2 FQGNSA come from the germline V gene. The CDR3 nucleotides are TGTGCCAGCAGCCCCACGCGTAGTGAGCAGTTCTTC. It codes for CASSPTRSEQFF.

In its sample, this clone ranks as medium-sized. The chain combines TRBV14 with TRBJ2-1; 8 bases map to TRBD1. J was trimmed by 8 bases and V by 1 base; bases with no gene match: 7. CDR3 size: 15 residues. From germline, CDR1 is SGHDN and CDR2 FVKESK. The CDR3 bases are TGTGCCAGCAGCCAAGGGGACAGGAGGTCGGATGAGCAGTTCTTC. Its protein is CASSQGDRRSDEQFF.

The V and J genes are TRBV6-6 and TRBJ1-1; D is ambiguous. CDR1 MNHNY and CDR2 SVGAGI come from the germline V gene (reference sequence). The CDR3 has 13 residues. V lost 5 bases and J lost 2, with 9 bases in between. The CDR3 DNA reads as TGTGCCAGCAGTACTCAGGAAAACACTGAAGCTTTCTTT. Protein sequence: CASSTQENTEAFF.

The chain uses TRBV2 and TRBJ2-1, with 7 bases lining up with TRBD2. V shed 3 bases and J 6 bases; nucleotides not matched to a gene: 5. The CDR3 extends over 14 amino acids. The germline V gene has CDR1 SNHLY and CDR2 FYNNEI. CDR3 in amino acids: CASSERETVNEQFF. CDR3 DNA: TGTGCCAGCAGTGAGCGGGAGACAGTCAATGAGCAGTTCTTC.

The chain uses TRBV11-2 and TRBJ2-1; TRBD1 agrees at 10 bases. The CDR3 extends over 16 amino acids. The germline V gene encodes CDR1 SGHAT and CDR2 FQNNGV. V trimming: 5 bases; J trimming: 3 bases; junction bases outside the gene matches: 7. CDR3: CASSPRTGGGYNEQFF. DNA of the CDR3: TGTGCCAGCAGCCCACGGACAGGGGGTGGCTACAATGAGCAGTTCTTC.

This chain joins TRBV2 and TRBJ1-1; 10 bases line up with TRBD1. The CDR3 covers 15 residues. Germline V gives CDR1 SNHLY, CDR2 FYNNEI. V was clipped by 6 bases and J by 4 bases; unmatched bases: 8. The DNA for the CDR3 is TGTGCCAGCAGCTCCTGGACAGGGGGAGGCACTGAAGCTTTCTTT. Protein product: CASSSWTGGGTEAFF.

The V gene is TRBV10-3, the J gene TRBJ2-5; tentatively, D is TRBD2 (6 bases). This CDR3 is built from 14 residues. From germline, CDR1 is ENHRY and CDR2 SYGVKD. Trimming left V 6 bases short and J 0 bases short, with 11 bases between. The CDR3 nucleotides are TGTGCCATCAGCCCGGGGGACCACCAAGAGACCCAGTACTTC. Its protein product is CAISPGDHQETQYF.

This clone was counted between two and nine times. The chain combines TRBV10-3 with TRBJ2-5; 11 nucleotides agree with TRBD2. Trimming took 6 bases from V and 3 from J; bases not matched to a gene: 9. Germline V CDR1 and CDR2: ENHRY, SYGVKD. This CDR3 is 16 amino acids long. The CDR3, as DNA: TGTGCCATCAGGGGACCGGGACTAGCGGACAAAGAGACCCAGTACTTC. This encodes CAIRGPGLADKETQYF.

This clone occurred once. The chain is built from TRBV27 and TRBJ1-1, with TRBD1 identical over 11 bases. CDR1 MNHEY and CDR2 SMNVEV come from the germline V gene (reference sequence). Trimming at V came to 6 bases and at J to 5 bases, leaving 14 bases not matched to a gene. The CDR3 consists of 17 residues. The CDR3 nucleotides read TGTGCCAGCAGCTCCGGGACAGGGGGTAGCTGGGCGACTGAAGCTTTCTTT. It specifies CASSSGTGGSWATEAFF.

This chain connects TRBV28 to TRBJ2-2, with D possibly matching TRBD1 (5 bases). CDR1 MDHEN and CDR2 SYDVKM come from the germline V gene. The ends were cut back, 3 bases at V and 5 bases at J, with 16 bases in the middle. The CDR3 runs to 16 residues. The CDR3 protein is CASSLAGQGLTGELFF. The CDR3 nucleotides are TGTGCCAGCAGTTTGGCTGGGCAGGGCTTAACCGGGGAGCTGTTTTTT.

The chain has TRBV10-1 and TRBJ2-1; 9 positions agree with TRBD1. V shed 4 bases, J shed 3 bases, and the junction held 4 bases outside the gene matches. Per the germline V gene, CDR1 is WNHNN and CDR2 is SYGVQD (reference sequence). The CDR3 sequence is 15 residues long. CDR3 amino acids: CASSARGQGYNEQFF. CDR3 in DNA: TGCGCCAGCAGTGCAAGGGGACAGGGCTACAATGAGCAGTTCTTC.

The chain couples TRBV7-2 to TRBJ2-1; 7 nucleotides align to TRBD2. CDR3 length: 15 residues. V lost 4 bases to trimming and J lost 1 base; unmatched junction nucleotides: 4. Germline values: CDR1 SGHTA, CDR2 FQGNSA. The CDR3 sequence: CASSSGRESYNEQFF. The CDR3 coding sequence is TGTGCCAGCAGCTCCGGGCGGGAGTCCTACAATGAGCAGTTCTTC.

This clone was counted a few times. The gene calls are TRBV27 and TRBJ1-2; 7 bases match TRBD1. The V gene end was trimmed by 8 bases and the J gene end by 6 bases; junction bases not matched to a gene: 21. Germline V gene lookup returns CDR1 MNHEY and CDR2 SMNVEV (reference sequence). This CDR3 has 17 residues. CDR3 nucleotides: TGTGCCAGCGCCACAGGGGCGGGATCTGCTTTTTCAGATGGCTACACCTTC. Encoded protein: CASATGAGSAFSDGYTF.

This chain uses TRBV6-1 with TRBJ2-1; D perhaps matches TRBD2 (7 bases). Per the germline V gene, CDR1 is MNHNS and CDR2 is SASEGT. Trimming left V 4 bases short and J 4 bases short, with 17 bases between. CDR3 length: 16 residues. The CDR3 spells CASSALRGAQYNEQFF. CDR3 in DNA: TGTGCCAGCAGTGCCTTACGGGGGGCGCAATACAATGAGCAGTTCTTC.

This clone has just a few counts. The chain combines TRBV6-5 with TRBJ1-6; TRBD1 might be the D (5 bases). The CDR3 runs to 13 residues. V lost 5 bases and J 9 bases, leaving 11 bases between the germline ends. Germline loops: CDR1 MNHEY, CDR2 SVGAGI. This CDR3 reads CASSSGGGSPLHF. The CDR3 DNA follows: TGTGCCAGCAGTAGTGGGGGAGGTTCACCCCTCCACTTT.